A single sample gave rise to the 5 T cell receptor beta chains below, sequenced in a study of cytomegalovirus exposure and HLA in healthy donors. The PCR used 60 Vbeta and 13 Jbeta primers. The method was immunoSEQ multiplex PCR; TCRdb's version includes in-frame clones alone and lacks a portion of them. The data show about 130,000 clones, more than 60% seen once. Source material: PBMCs. The receptor set was obtained from a woman aged 60-75 years in good health and CMV-seropositive.

The V gene is TRBV30, the J gene TRBJ1-6; 8 bases are shared with TRBD1. The germline V gene encodes CDR1 GTSNPN and CDR2 SVGIG (reference sequence). The CDR3 spans 15 residues. Trimming at V came to 2 bases and at J to 7 bases, leaving 7 bases not matched to a gene. The CDR3 DNA reads as TGTGCCTGGAGTATTCCGGACAGGGAAAATTCACCCCTCCACTTT. This codes for CAWSIPDRENSPLHF.

As DNA, the CDR3 is TGTGCCAGCAGCGTAGGTAGCGGGGCATACAATGAGCAGTTCTTC. The encoded protein is CASSVGSGAYNEQFF. The gene calls are TRBV9 and TRBJ2-1, with TRBD2 matching 8 bases. The V and J ends lost 0 bases and 4 bases, in that order; junction bases with no gene match: 3. The CDR3 covers 15 residues. Per germline, CDR1 SGDLS and CDR2 YYNGEE.

The V and J genes are TRBV6-5 and TRBJ2-7; 10 bases map to TRBD1. This CDR3 is 15 amino acids long. Germline V lookup: CDR1 MNHEY, CDR2 SVGAGI. V lost 6 bases to trimming and J lost 7 bases; unmatched junction nucleotides: 12. The CDR3 here is CASSPQRTGGLEQYF. CDR3 DNA sequence: TGTGCCAGCAGCCCCCAGAGGACAGGGGGTTTAGAGCAGTACTTC.

The table lists this clone with a few counts. The chain recombines TRBV19 with TRBJ1-2, with 7 bases matching TRBD1. Germline V CDR1 and CDR2: LNHDA, SQIVND (reference sequence). The CDR3 loop spans 14 amino acids. With V trimmed by 3 bases and J by 4 bases, 5 bases remained unmatched. The chain's CDR3 is CASSIQQGSYGYTF. The CDR3 DNA follows: TGTGCCAGTAGTATCCAACAGGGGTCCTATGGCTACACCTTC.

In this sample, this clone turned up once. This chain uses TRBV7-6 with TRBJ2-3; no clear D gene. There are 14 residues in the CDR3. V lost 8 bases to trimming and J lost 0 bases, with 12 bases between them. From germline, CDR1 is SGHVS and CDR2 FNYEAQ. The CDR3 DNA is TGTGCCAGCGGCCTGGAGTCGAGCACAGATACGCAGTATTTT. The encoded protein is CASGLESSTDTQYF.